This passage covers 29 T cell receptor beta chains from one sample sequenced in a study of OX40 agonist ivuxolimab in advanced cancers. The protocol was immunoSEQ multiplex PCR, while the TCRdb copy is restricted to in-frame clones and leaves out a portion. The sample yields around 98,000 clones, 87% seen once. The material was CD4+ or CD8+ T cells sorted from blood, obtained in a trial of the OX40 agonist ivuxolimab. These receptors were collected from an adult with an advanced solid tumor such as melanoma, head and neck, liver or kidney cancer.

This chain connects TRBV2 to TRBJ2-5, with 7 positions matching TRBD2. Germline V lookup: CDR1 SNHLY, CDR2 FYNNEI. This CDR3 spans 21 amino acids. J gave up 5 bases and V 4 bases, and 28 bases lay outside the gene matches. CDR3 loop: CASSGARTSGGEPQFGETQYF. CDR3 sequence (DNA): TGTGCCAGCAGTGGGGCGCGGACTAGTGGGGGGGAACCCCAGTTTGGGGAGACCCAGTACTTC.

The rearrangement links TRBV18 to TRBJ1-4, with a tentative D call TRBD1 (6 bases). V lost 6 bases and J 1 base, leaving 12 bases between the germline ends. The CDR3 spans 15 residues. Germline V gene data show CDR1 as KGHSH and CDR2 as LQKENI. The CDR3 is CASSAARGTNEKLFF. The CDR3, as DNA: TGTGCCAGCTCCGCAGCCAGGGGAACTAATGAAAAACTGTTTTTT.

In this sample, this clone turned up once. This chain joins TRBV6-5 and TRBJ1-5; D is unresolved. The CDR3 totals 15 residues. Trimming removed 2 bases from V and 3 bases from J, with 11 bases in between. Germline CDR1 MNHEY, CDR2 SVGAGI. CDR3 nucleotides: TGTGCCAGCAGTTACCAGCCGGGTACCAATCAGCCCCAGCATTTT. Translating gives CASSYQPGTNQPQHF.

This rearrangement joins TRBV28 to TRBJ1-5; no reliable D call. Germline lookup yields CDR1 MDHEN and CDR2 SYDVKM. CDR3 size: 13 residues. The V and J ends lost 9 bases and 3 bases respectively, with 12 bases between them. The CDR3, as DNA: TGTGCCAGTCATCGGGATCCCAATCAGCCCCAGCATTTT. Amino acid sequence: CASHRDPNQPQHF.

The V gene is TRBV4-2, the J gene TRBJ2-1; D possibly uses TRBD1 or TRBD2 (5 bases each). CDR1 is LGHNA and CDR2 is YNFKEQ in the germline V gene. The CDR3 is 15 amino acids. V lost 2 bases, J lost 2 bases, and 10 bases lay in between. The CDR3 protein is CASSQKGTPYNEQFF. The CDR3 DNA reads TGTGCCAGCAGCCAAAAAGGGACGCCCTACAATGAGCAGTTCTTC.

The chain recombines TRBV9 with TRBJ2-1; the D gene is possibly TRBD2 (7 bases). The germline CDR1 and CDR2 sequences are SGDLS and YYNGEE. This CDR3 has 16 residues. Between the trimmed V and J ends, which lost 0 bases and 8 bases, there was a span of 18 bases. The CDR3 region is CASSVAVGGGAYEQFF. The CDR3 DNA is TGTGCCAGCAGCGTAGCTGTCGGTGGGGGGGCTTATGAGCAGTTCTTC.

The chain uses TRBV25-1 and TRBJ1-2; a weak D match, TRBD1 (5 bases). Germline values: CDR1 MGHDK, CDR2 SYGVNS. The germline V and J ends were trimmed by 5 bases and 3 bases, with 13 bases remaining between them. The CDR3 runs to 14 residues. The CDR3 protein is CASSLDSGHYGYTF. CDR3 nucleotides: TGTGCCAGCAGTTTGGACTCGGGACACTATGGCTACACCTTC.

As regards this clone: In this CDR3 the conserved last residue, phenylalanine or tryptophan, is missing, so a read error is likely. The chain carries TRBV11-2 and TRBJ1-6; D uncertain. The CDR3 runs to 12 residues. V lost 5 bases, J lost 11 bases, and 10 bases lay in between. Per the germline V gene, CDR1 is SGHAT and CDR2 is FQNNGV. CDR3 DNA sequence: TGTGCCAGCAGCCCAGCCCCACCACCCCTCCACCTT. This sequence encodes CASSPAPPPLHL.

This clone was counted once. In the same sample, other DNA sequences code for this CDR3. The chain couples TRBV19 to TRBJ1-5; D gene uncertain. CDR1 LNHDA and CDR2 SQIVND come from the germline V gene (reference sequence). Trimming left V 6 bases short and J 2 bases short, with 5 bases between. CDR3 length: 12 residues. The DNA for the CDR3 is TGTGCCAGTAGCGTAGGCAATCAGCCCCAGCATTTT. Its protein product is CASSVGNQPQHF.

The V and J genes are TRBV7-3 and TRBJ2-7, with a possible D match to TRBD1 (5 bases). This CDR3 is 12 amino acids long. Deletions cut 5 bases from V and 6 bases from J, with 11 bases between. Germline CDR1 is SGHTA and CDR2 is FQGTGA. The CDR3 region has the DNA TGTGCCAGCAGCCGGTTTGGGGCCGAGCAGTACTTC. Translation gives CASSRFGAEQYF. The variable domain in full, completed from reference TRBV7-3 and TRBJ2-7, reads GAGVSQTPSNKVTEKGKYVELRCDPISGHTALYWYRQSLGQGPEFLIYFQGTGAADDSGLPNDRFFAVRPEGSVSTLKIQRTERGDSAVYLCASSRFGAEQYFGPGTRLTVT.

The chain carries TRBV15 and TRBJ1-3; tentatively, D is TRBD1 (6 bases). V was clipped by 4 bases and J by 4 bases, with 20 bases between them. Germline values: CDR1 LNHNV, CDR2 YYDKDF (reference sequence). The CDR3 sequence is 17 residues long. CDR3 protein: CATSTLETGTPGNTIYF. The CDR3 DNA reads as TGTGCCACCAGCACTTTAGAAACCGGGACACCCGGAAACACCATATATTTT.

The chain's CDR3 is CASSSTEDSGNTIYF. The CDR3 bases are TGCGCCAGCAGCTCAACAGAGGACTCTGGAAACACCATATATTTT. The gene calls are TRBV5-1 and TRBJ1-3; unclear D gene. Trimming shortened V by 3 bases and J by 0 bases, and 10 bases separated the two germline ends. This CDR3 contains 15 residues. The germline V gene has CDR1 SGHRS and CDR2 YFSETQ. Based on the CDR3 plus reference TRBV5-1 and TRBJ1-3, the full variable domain is KAGVTQTPRYLIKTRGQQVTLSCSPISGHRSVSWYQQTPGQGLQFLFEYFSETQRNKGNFPGRFSGRQFSNSRSEMNVSTLELGDSALYLCASSSTEDSGNTIYFGEGSWLTVV.

The chain has TRBV5-1 and TRBJ2-7, with TRBD1 matching over 7 bases. Germline values: CDR1 SGHRS, CDR2 YFSETQ. V shed 3 bases, J shed 3 bases, and the junction held 6 bases outside the gene matches. This CDR3 has 14 amino acids. The CDR3 loop reads CASSSRDSVYEQYF. CDR3 DNA sequence: TGCGCCAGCAGCTCTCGGGACAGCGTCTACGAGCAGTACTTC.

The V call is TRBV5-1, the J call TRBJ1-3; no clear D gene. From germline, CDR1 is SGHRS and CDR2 YFSETQ. There are 12 residues in the CDR3. V lost 2 bases to trimming and J lost 1 base, with 1 base between them. CDR3 sequence (DNA): TGCGCCAGCAGCTTATCTGGAAACACCATATATTTT. This gives the protein CASSLSGNTIYF.

This chain uses TRBV6-5 with TRBJ1-2; D not resolved. Trimming cost V 7 bases and J 5 bases, with 14 bases left between them. Germline lookup yields CDR1 MNHEY and CDR2 SVGAGI. This CDR3 comprises 13 residues. DNA of the CDR3: TGTGCCAGCACCAAAATAGGTAGTTATGGCTACACCTTC. Protein: CASTKIGSYGYTF.

The chain couples TRBV4-3 to TRBJ1-2, with no clear D. The length of the CDR3 is 13 residues. V lost 0 bases, J lost 1 base, and 3 bases lay in between. The V gene's germline CDR1 is LGHNA and CDR2 YSLEER. The CDR3 spells CASSQDYNYGYTF. Here the CDR3 DNA reads TGCGCCAGCAGCCAAGATTATAACTATGGCTACACCTTC.

This clone was seen only once. The rearrangement joins TRBV4-3 to TRBJ1-2; 8 positions agree with TRBD1. The V gene's germline CDR1 is LGHNA and CDR2 YSLEER. After removal of 4 bases from V and 4 bases from J, the junction contained 11 bases not matched to a gene. This CDR3 has 16 amino acids. The CDR3 region has the DNA TGCGCCAGCAGCCCGGATTGGACAGGGTCAGCCTATGGCTACACCTTC. Translation gives CASSPDWTGSAYGYTF.

The chain combines TRBV6-5 with TRBJ1-1; D may be TRBD1 (5 bases). The CDR3 runs to 14 residues. V was trimmed by 10 bases and J by 0 bases, leaving 15 bases between them. Germline V gene sequence: CDR1 MNHEY, CDR2 SVGAGI. The CDR3 DNA reads TGTGCCATCAGGGACCCACCCTTGAACACTGAAGCTTTCTTT. Translating gives CAIRDPPLNTEAFF.

This rearrangement joins TRBV7-2 to TRBJ2-7; D unclear. CDR1 and CDR2 from the germline V gene are SGHTA and FQGNSA. The CDR3 runs to 14 residues. V was shortened by 4 bases and J by 0 bases, with 10 bases between the two germline ends. This chain's CDR3 is CASSSSPFSYEQYF. DNA of the CDR3: TGTGCCAGCAGCTCCTCCCCCTTCTCCTACGAGCAGTACTTC. Supplemented by reference TRBV7-2 and TRBJ2-7, the full variable domain reads GAGVSQSPSNKVTEKGKDVELRCDPISGHTALYWYRQSLGQGLEFLIYFQGNSAPDKSGLPSDRFSAERTGGSVSTLTIQRTQQEDSAVYLCASSSSPFSYEQYFGPGTRLTVT.

This CDR3 is CASSGRANTEAFF. The CDR3 region has the DNA TGTGCCAGCAGTGGCAGGGCGAACACTGAAGCTTTCTTT. This chain connects TRBV6-6 to TRBJ1-1; D may be TRBD1 (5 bases). CDR1 is MNHNY, CDR2 SVGAGI, per germline (reference sequence). Trimming stripped 5 bases from V and 1 base from J, with 8 bases between. This CDR3 comprises 13 residues.

The rearrangement joins TRBV2 to TRBJ2-3, with a possible D match to TRBD2 (7 bases). Looked up from germline, CDR1 is SNHLY and CDR2 is FYNNEI. CDR3 length: 11 amino acids. Trimming shortened V by 4 bases and J by 13 bases, and 12 bases separated the two germline ends. As DNA, the CDR3 is TGTGCCAGCAGTGGTGGGGGGGCTGAGTATTTT. The encoded protein is CASSGGGAEYF.

The chain joins TRBV9 to TRBJ1-3; 8 bases align to TRBD1. Unmatched junction bases numbered 16, after V lost 3 bases and J lost 11 bases. There are 16 residues in the CDR3. Looked up from germline, CDR1 is SGDLS and CDR2 is YYNGEE. CDR3 nucleotide sequence: TGTGCCAGCAGCGCCCTAGAGACAGGGGATAAGGGTGCCATATATTTT. It specifies CASSALETGDKGAIYF.

V usage is TRBV5-1 and J usage is TRBJ1-4; no definite D call. CDR3 size: 13 residues. With 5 bases removed from V and 0 bases from J, the gap between germline ends came to 5 bases. Per the germline V gene, CDR1 is SGHRS and CDR2 is YFSETQ. The CDR3 bases are TGCGCCAGCAGAAGGGCAACTAATGAAAAACTGTTTTTT. Its translation is CASRRATNEKLFF.

The rearrangement uses TRBV28 and TRBJ2-5; D gene uncertain. The CDR3 covers 12 residues. Trimming stripped 7 bases from V and 9 bases from J, with 15 bases between. CDR1 and CDR2 from the germline V gene are MDHEN and SYDVKM. The CDR3 sequence: CASTMSSKAQYF. The CDR3 DNA reads TGTGCCAGCACCATGTCTTCCAAGGCCCAGTACTTC.

The chain recombines TRBV27 with TRBJ1-2, with D perhaps matching TRBD1 (5 bases). Per germline, CDR1 MNHEY and CDR2 SMNVEV (reference sequence). CDR3 length: 14 residues. Trimming left V 5 bases short and J 8 bases short, with 18 bases between. CDR3 coding DNA: TGTGCCAGCAGTCCACATGGGATGGGGGGAGGCTACACCTTC. As protein: CASSPHGMGGGYTF.

The rearrangement uses TRBV7-9 and TRBJ2-7; either TRBD1 or TRBD2 may supply D (5 bases each). V shed 8 bases and J shed 4 bases, with 18 bases lying between them. CDR3 length: 14 amino acids. Germline V gene sequence: CDR1 SEHNR, CDR2 FQNEAQ (reference sequence). Here the CDR3 DNA reads TGTGCCAGCTCTGATCCCAGGGAGTTATACGAGCAGTACTTC. Protein: CASSDPRELYEQYF.

The J gene is TRBJ1-2, the V gene TRBV6-1; D is perhaps TRBD1 (6 bases). With 3 bases removed from V and 0 bases from J, the gap between germline ends came to 11 bases. CDR3 size: 15 residues. Germline V gives CDR1 MNHNS, CDR2 SASEGT. Written as DNA, the CDR3 is TGTGCCAGCAGTGAGGGACACAGTACTAACTATGGCTACACCTTC. Its translation is CASSEGHSTNYGYTF.

This chain links TRBV4-2 with TRBJ2-1, with unresolved D. Trimming took 4 bases from V and 0 from J, leaving 13 bases between them. The CDR3 contains 16 residues. Per germline, CDR1 LGHNA and CDR2 YNFKEQ. The CDR3 reads CASSPTTSSSYNEQFF. The CDR3, as DNA: TGTGCCAGCAGCCCGACCACATCGAGCTCCTACAATGAGCAGTTCTTC.

The chain uses TRBV28 and TRBJ2-7; 12 positions agree with TRBD2. V was clipped by 6 bases and J by 0 bases; unmatched bases: 6. The length of the CDR3 is 16 residues. Germline loops: CDR1 MDHEN, CDR2 SYDVKM. CDR3 nucleotide sequence: TGTGCCAGCAGGGGGACTAGCGGGCTGAGCTCCTACGAGCAGTACTTC. It translates to CASRGTSGLSSYEQYF.